This entry is about one TCR beta chain. TEMRA cells were FACS-enriched, with CD8+ and CD4+ T cells isolated negatively. The germline gives CDR1 SQVTM, CDR2 ANQGSEA. CDR3 size: 16 residues. V was cut by 1 base and J by 8 bases, with 23 bases left in between. This sample was taken from a study of CD8 T cells in Susac syndrome. Random hexamers primed reverse transcription of about 0.5 to 1 ug RNA. Coverage of TCR beta CDR3 amplification by immunoSEQ multiplex PCR extended to 54 Vbeta and 13 Jbeta. Via MiXCR, TCRdb re-called the immunoSEQ multiplex PCR reads, giving one row per CDR3 protein. The sample records 230,000 or so distinct CDR3 sequences, 95% being singletons.

The chain couples TRBV29-1 to TRBJ1-2; D unclear. The origin of this receptor is a human donor with multiple sclerosis. Sequenced material: CD4+ T cells from PBMCs. DNA for the CDR3: TGCAGCGTTGAAGTCGGCTCCGGTGTCTGGGGATGGGGCTACACCTTC. Translated, it gives CSVEVGSGVWGWGYTF.